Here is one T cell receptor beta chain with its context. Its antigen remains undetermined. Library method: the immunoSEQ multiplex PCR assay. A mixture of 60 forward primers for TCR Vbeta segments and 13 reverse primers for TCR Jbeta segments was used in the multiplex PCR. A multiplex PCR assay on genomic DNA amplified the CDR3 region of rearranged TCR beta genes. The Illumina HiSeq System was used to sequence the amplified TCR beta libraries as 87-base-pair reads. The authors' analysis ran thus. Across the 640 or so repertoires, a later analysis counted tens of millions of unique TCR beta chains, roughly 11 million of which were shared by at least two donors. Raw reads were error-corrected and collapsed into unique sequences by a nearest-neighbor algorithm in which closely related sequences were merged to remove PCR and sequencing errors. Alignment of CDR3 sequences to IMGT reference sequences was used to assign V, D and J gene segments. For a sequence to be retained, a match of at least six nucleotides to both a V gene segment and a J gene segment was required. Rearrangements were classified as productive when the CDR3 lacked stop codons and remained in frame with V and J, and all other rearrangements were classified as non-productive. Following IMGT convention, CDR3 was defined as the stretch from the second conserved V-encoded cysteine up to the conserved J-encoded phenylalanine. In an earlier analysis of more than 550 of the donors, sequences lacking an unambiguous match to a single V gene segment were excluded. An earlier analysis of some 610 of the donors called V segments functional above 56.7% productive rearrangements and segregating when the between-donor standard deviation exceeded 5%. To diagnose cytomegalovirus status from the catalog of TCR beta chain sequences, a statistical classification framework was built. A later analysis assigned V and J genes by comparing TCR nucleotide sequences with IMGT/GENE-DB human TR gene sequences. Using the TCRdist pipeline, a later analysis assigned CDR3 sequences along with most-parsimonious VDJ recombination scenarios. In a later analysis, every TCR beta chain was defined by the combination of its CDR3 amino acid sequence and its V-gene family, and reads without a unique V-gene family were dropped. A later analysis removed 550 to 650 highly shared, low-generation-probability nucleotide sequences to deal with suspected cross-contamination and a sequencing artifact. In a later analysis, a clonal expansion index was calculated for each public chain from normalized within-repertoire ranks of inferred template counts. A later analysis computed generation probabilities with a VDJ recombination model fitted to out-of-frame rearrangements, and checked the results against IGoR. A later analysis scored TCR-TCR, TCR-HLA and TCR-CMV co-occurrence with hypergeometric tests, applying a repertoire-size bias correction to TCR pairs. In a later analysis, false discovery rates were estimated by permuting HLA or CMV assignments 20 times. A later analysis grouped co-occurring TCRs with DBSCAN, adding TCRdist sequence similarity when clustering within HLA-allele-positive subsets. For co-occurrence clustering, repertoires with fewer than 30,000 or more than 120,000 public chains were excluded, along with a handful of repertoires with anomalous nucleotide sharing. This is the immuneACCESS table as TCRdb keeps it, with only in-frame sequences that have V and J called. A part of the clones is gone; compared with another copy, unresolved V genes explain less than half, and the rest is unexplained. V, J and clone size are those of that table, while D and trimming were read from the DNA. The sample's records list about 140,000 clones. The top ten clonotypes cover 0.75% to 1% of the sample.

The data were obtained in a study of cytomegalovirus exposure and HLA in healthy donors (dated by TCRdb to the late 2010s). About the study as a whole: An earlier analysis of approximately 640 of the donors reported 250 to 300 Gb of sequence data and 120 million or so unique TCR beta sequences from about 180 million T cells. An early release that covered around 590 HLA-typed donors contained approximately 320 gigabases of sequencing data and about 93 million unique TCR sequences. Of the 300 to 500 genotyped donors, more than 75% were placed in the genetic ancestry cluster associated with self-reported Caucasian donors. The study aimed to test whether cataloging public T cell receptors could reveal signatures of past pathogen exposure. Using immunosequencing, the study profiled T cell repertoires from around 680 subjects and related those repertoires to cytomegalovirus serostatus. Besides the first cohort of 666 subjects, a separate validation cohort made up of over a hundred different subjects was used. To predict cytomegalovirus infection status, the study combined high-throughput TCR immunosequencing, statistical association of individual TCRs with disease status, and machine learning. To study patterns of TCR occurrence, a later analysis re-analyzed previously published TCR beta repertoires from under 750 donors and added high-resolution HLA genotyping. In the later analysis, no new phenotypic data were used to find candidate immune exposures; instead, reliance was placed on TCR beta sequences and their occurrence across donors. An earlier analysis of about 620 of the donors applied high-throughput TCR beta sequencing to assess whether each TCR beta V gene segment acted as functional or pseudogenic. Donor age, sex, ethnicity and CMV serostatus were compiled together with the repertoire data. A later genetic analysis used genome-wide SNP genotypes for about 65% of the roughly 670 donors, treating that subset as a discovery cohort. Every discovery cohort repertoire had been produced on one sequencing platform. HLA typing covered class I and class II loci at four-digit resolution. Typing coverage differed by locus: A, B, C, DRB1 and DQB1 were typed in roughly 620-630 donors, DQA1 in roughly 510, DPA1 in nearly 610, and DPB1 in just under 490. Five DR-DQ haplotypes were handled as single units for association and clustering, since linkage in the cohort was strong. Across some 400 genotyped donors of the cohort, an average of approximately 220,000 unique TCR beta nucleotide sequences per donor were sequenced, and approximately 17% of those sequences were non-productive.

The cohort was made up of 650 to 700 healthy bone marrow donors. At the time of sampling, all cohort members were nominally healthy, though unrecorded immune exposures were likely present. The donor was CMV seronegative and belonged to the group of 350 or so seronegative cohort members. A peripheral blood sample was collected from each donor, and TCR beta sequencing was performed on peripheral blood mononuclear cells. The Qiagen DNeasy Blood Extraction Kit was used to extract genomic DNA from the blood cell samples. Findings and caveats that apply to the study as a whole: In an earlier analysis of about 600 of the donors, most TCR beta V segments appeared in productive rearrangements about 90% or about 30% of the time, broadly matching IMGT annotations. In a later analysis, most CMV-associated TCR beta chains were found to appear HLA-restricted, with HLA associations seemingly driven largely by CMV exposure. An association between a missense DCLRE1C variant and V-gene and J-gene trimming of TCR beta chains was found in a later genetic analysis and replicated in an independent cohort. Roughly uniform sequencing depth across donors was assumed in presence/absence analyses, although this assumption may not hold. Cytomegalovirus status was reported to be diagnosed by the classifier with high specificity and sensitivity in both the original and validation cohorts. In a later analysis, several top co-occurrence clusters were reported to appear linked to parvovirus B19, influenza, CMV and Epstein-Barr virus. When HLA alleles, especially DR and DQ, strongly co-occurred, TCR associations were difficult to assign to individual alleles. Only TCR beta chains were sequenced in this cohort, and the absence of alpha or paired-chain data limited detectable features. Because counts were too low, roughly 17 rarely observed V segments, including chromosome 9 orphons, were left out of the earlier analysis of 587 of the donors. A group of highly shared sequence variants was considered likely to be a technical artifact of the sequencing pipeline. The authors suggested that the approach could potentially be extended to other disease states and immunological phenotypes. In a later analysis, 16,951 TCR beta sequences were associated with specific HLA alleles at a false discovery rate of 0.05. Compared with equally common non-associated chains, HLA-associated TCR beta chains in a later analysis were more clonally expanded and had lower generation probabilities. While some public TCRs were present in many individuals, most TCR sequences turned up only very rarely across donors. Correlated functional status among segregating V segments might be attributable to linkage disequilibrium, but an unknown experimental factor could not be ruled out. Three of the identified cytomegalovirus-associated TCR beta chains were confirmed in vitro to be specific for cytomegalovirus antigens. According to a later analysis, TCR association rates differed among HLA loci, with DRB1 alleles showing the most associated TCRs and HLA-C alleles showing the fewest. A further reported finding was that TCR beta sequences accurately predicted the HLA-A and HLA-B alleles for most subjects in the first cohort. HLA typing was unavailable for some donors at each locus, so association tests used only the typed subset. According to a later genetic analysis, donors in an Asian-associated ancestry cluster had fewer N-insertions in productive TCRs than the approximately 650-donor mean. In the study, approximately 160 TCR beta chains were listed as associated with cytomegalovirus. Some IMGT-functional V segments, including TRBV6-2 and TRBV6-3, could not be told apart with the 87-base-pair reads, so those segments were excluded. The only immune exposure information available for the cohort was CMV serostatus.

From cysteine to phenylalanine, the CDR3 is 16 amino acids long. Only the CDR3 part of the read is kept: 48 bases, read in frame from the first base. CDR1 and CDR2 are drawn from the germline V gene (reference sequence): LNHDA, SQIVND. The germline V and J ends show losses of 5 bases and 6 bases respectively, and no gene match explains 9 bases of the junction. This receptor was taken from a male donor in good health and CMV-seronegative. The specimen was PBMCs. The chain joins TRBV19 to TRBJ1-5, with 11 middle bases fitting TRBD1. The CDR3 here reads CASSLRPGTGGQPQHF. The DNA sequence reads TGTGCCAGTAGTCTGCGTCCCGGGACAGGGGGTCAGCCCCAGCATTTT. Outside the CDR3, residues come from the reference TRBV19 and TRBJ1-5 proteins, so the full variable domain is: DGGITQSPKYLFRKEGQNVTLSCEQNLNHDAMYWYRQDPGQGLRLIYYSQIVNDFQKGDIAEGYSVSREKKESFPLTVTSAQKNPTAFYLCASSLRPGTGGQPQHFGDGTRLSIL.